This T cell receptor beta chain was captured in a study of identical twins. Germline V gene sequence: CDR1 SQVTM, CDR2 ANQGSEA. From its first to its last residue, the CDR3 has 12 amino acids. Unique molecular identifiers were present on cDNA, and template switching added a universal primer site. Each CDR3 protein is one row after TCRdb ran MiXCR on the 5' RACE reads. The top ten clones hold around 13% of a sample with roughly 720,000 distinct CDR3 sequences, 15% to 20% of them seen once. This clonotype was found many times. Because the CDR3's place on the DNA is in doubt, the DNA is left out and the CDR3 is given as listed by TCRdb. These sequences were also reported in another study, on T cells expressing NK-cell markers.

The sequence came from a woman between 18 and 29 years old in good health. Sequencing input: PBMCs. The chain employs TRBV29-1 and TRBJ2-3; the table assigns TRBD2, which was not confirmed against the DNA. The CDR3 is CSVGPGTDTQYF.